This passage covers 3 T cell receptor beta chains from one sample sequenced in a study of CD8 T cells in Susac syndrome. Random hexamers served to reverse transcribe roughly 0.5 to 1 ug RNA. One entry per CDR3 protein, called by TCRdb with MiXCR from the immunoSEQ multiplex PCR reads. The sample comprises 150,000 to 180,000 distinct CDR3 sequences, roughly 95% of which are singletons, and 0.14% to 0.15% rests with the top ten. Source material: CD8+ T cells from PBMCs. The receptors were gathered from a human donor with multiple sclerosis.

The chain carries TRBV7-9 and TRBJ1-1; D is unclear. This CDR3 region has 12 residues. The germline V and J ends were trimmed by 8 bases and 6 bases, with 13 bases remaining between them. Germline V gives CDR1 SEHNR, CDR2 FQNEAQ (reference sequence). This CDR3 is CASGNDGPEAFF. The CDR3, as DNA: TGTGCCAGCGGAAATGACGGCCCTGAAGCTTTCTTT.

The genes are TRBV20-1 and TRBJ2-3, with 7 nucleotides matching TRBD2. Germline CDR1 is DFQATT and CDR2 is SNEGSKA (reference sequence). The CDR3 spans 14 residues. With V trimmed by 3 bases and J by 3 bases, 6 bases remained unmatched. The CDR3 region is CSARSLAVTDTQYF. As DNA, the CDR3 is TGCAGTGCTAGGTCCCTAGCGGTAACAGATACGCAGTATTTT.

The CDR3: CSVERVWDRTIYEQYV. Written as DNA, the CDR3 is TGCAGCGTTGAAAGGGTGTGGGACAGGACCATCTACGAGCAGTACGTC. The gene calls are TRBV29-1 and TRBJ2-7; 8 bases are shared with TRBD1. Germline-derived CDR1 and CDR2 are SQVTM and ANQGSEA. V dropped 2 bases and J dropped 3; count of bases not matched to a gene: 12. The CDR3 extends over 16 amino acids.